These 10 T cell receptor beta chains were all obtained from the same sample, sequenced in a study. In TCRdb, the RT-PCR reads were re-called with MiXCR into one record per CDR3 protein. The sample contains more than 600,000 distinct CDR3 sequences, approximately 15% of which appear only once. Specimen: memory CD4+ T cells from blood. The receptors come from a female donor in good health, serving as a healthy control.

In this sample, this clonotype turned up many times. This chain uses TRBV5-1 with TRBJ1-1; maybe TRBD1 (6 bases). The CDR3 totals 13 residues. V lost 4 bases, J lost 7 bases, and 14 bases lay in between. Germline V gene data show CDR1 as SGHRS and CDR2 as YFSETQ. The DNA for the CDR3 is TGCGCCAGCAGCCGCGGAGGGGGGGATGAAGCTTTCTTT. It translates to CASSRGGGDEAFF.

This chain uses TRBV6-1 with TRBJ1-4, with D unresolved. CDR3 length: 14 residues. The germline CDR1 and CDR2 sequences are MNHNS and SASEGT. The germline V and J ends were trimmed by 8 bases and 4 bases, with 14 bases remaining between them. The CDR3 loop reads CASEGGLLNEKLFF. The DNA for the CDR3 is TGTGCCAGCGAGGGCGGCCTCCTTAATGAAAAACTGTTTTTT.

The table lists this clonotype with a few counts. The chain joins TRBV20-1 to TRBJ1-5; D may be TRBD1 (6 bases). V was clipped by 2 bases and J by 1 base, with 18 bases between them. The CDR3 is 17 residues long. Germline V lookup: CDR1 DFQATT, CDR2 SNEGSKA (reference sequence). The CDR3 region has the DNA TGCAGTGCTAGAAAGCCATGGACAGTCCTAAGCAATCAGCCCCAGCATTTT. This sequence encodes CSARKPWTVLSNQPQHF.

The chain carries TRBV10-3 and TRBJ2-3; 10 bases map to TRBD2. V was pared by 3 bases and J by 4 bases, with 7 bases of the junction left unmatched. CDR1 and CDR2 (germline): ENHRY, SYGVKD. The CDR3 runs 16 residues. The CDR3 sequence: CAISDPIAGGPDTQYF. The CDR3 region has the DNA TGTGCCATCAGTGACCCCATAGCGGGGGGCCCAGATACGCAGTATTTT.

To note about this clonotype: This may be a read error: a much more frequent sequence differs by one nucleotide. This chain joins TRBV7-2 and TRBJ1-2; tentatively, D is TRBD1 (5 bases). This CDR3 is built from 14 residues. The germline CDR1 and CDR2 sequences are SGHTA and FQGNSA. With 2 bases removed from V and 3 bases from J, the gap between germline ends came to 10 bases. CDR3 DNA sequence: TGTGCCAGCAGCTTAAGCAGGGTGGACTATGGCTACACCTTC. It specifies CASSLSRVDYGYTF.

This clonotype was seen a handful of times. The chain couples TRBV20-1 to TRBJ2-1; D is undetermined. This CDR3 has 19 amino acids. The ends were cut back, 1 base at V and 5 bases at J, with 27 bases in the middle. CDR1 is DFQATT, CDR2 SNEGSKA, per germline (reference sequence). The CDR3, as DNA: TGCAGTGCTAGAGGCCGATCCTTACGTAGCTGGAGTTGGGACAATGAGCAGTTCTTC. Translated, it gives CSARGRSLRSWSWDNEQFF.

This clonotype was recorded a few times. The junction departs from the called germline gene at one end, perhaps through a read error. This rearrangement joins TRBV5-1 to TRBJ2-5; D uncertain. The CDR3 runs to 14 residues. CDR1 is SGHRS and CDR2 is YFSETQ in the germline V gene. The DNA for the CDR3 is TGCGCCATCAGCTTGGCCGGGCGGAAAGAGACCCAGTACTTC. This codes for CAISLAGRKETQYF. Based on the CDR3 plus reference TRBV5-1 and TRBJ2-5, the full variable domain is KAGVTQTPRYLIKTRGQQVTLSCSPISGHRSVSWYQQTPGQGLQFLFEYFSETQRNKGNFPGRFSGRQFSNSRSEMNVSTLELGDSALYLCAISLAGRKETQYFGPGTRLLVL.

In its sample, this clonotype was seen many times. The chain employs TRBV9 and TRBJ2-5; 8 positions match TRBD2. Germline assignment: CDR1 SGDLS and CDR2 YYNGEE. The V gene end was trimmed by 0 bases and the J gene end by 1 base; junction bases not matched to a gene: 5. CDR3 length: 16 residues. CDR3 protein: CASSVGSSGVQETQYF. The CDR3 nucleotides are TGTGCCAGCAGCGTAGGGAGTAGCGGGGTCCAAGAGACCCAGTACTTC.

With regard to this clonotype: Being one base from a much bigger clone, this may be a read error. The rearrangement uses TRBV7-9 and TRBJ2-7; TRBD1 matches at 8 bases. The CDR3 contains 12 residues. J lost 5 bases, V lost 6 bases, and 3 bases had no gene match. Germline CDR1 and CDR2: SEHNR and FQNEAQ (reference sequence). The DNA of the CDR3 is TGTGCCAGCAGACCGACAGGGGACGAGCAGTACTTC. It encodes CASRPTGDEQYF. The variable domain in full, completed from reference TRBV7-9 and TRBJ2-7, reads DTGVSQNPRHKITKRGQNVTFRCDPISEHNRLYWYRQTLGQGPEFLTYFQNEAQLEKSRLLSDRFSAERPKGSFSTLEIQRTEQGDSAMYLCASRPTGDEQYFGPGTRLTVT.

The genes are TRBV20-1 and TRBJ2-7; TRBD2 aligns across 9 bases. The CDR3 extends over 14 amino acids. CDR1 and CDR2 from the germline V gene are DFQATT and SNEGSKA (reference sequence). Trimming took 6 bases from V and 2 from J; bases not matched to a gene: 8. The CDR3 DNA follows: TGCAGTGCCAAGCCTTGGACTAGCGCCTACGAGCAGTACTTC. It specifies CSAKPWTSAYEQYF.